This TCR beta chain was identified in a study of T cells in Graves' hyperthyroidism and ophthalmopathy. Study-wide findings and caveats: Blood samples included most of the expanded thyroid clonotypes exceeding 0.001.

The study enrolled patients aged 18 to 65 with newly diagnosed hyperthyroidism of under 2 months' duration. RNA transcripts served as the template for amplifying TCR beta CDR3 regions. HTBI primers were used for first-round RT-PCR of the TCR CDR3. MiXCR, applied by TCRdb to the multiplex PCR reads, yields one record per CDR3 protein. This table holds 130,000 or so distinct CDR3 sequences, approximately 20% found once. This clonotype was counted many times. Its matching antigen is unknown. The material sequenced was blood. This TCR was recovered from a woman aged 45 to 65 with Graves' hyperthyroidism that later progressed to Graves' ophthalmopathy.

The CDR3 protein is CATVGGSADTQYF. The CDR3 DNA is TGTGCCACCGTAGGCGGGAGTGCGGATACGCAGTATTTT. The chain links TRBV15 to TRBJ2-3; 7 bases match TRBD2. This CDR3 is built from 13 residues. The germline gives CDR1 LNHNV, CDR2 YYDKDF (reference sequence). V gave up 8 bases and J gave up 6 bases; unmatched junction bases: 8.